Below are 13 T cell receptor beta chains sequenced from a single sample in a study of cytomegalovirus exposure and HLA in healthy donors. The PCR ran on 60 Vbeta and 13 Jbeta primers. Some clones are missing from TCRdb's copy, which holds only in-frame ones; the method was immunoSEQ multiplex PCR. The data show more than 150,000 clones, roughly 87% seen once. Sequencing input: PBMCs. The receptor set was obtained from a girl less than two years old in good health and CMV-seronegative.

The V gene is TRBV7-9, the J gene TRBJ2-5, with 11 nucleotides matching TRBD1. Germline assignment: CDR1 SEHNR and CDR2 FQNEAQ (reference sequence). J lost 0 bases, V lost 5 bases, and 11 bases had no gene match. The CDR3 is 18 amino acids. The CDR3 DNA sequence: TGTGCCAGCAGCCACAAACGATCGGGACAGGGGGACCAAGAGACCCAGTACTTC. Amino acids: CASSHKRSGQGDQETQYF.

A single count supports this clone. The chain recombines TRBV7-2 with TRBJ2-3; TRBD2 might be the D (6 bases). Germline V CDR1 and CDR2: SGHTA, FQGNSA. This CDR3 region has 16 residues. V shed 5 bases and J shed 0 bases, with 15 bases lying between them. The CDR3 bases are TGTGCCAGCAGCCCCGTCAAGGGAGGTAGCACAGATACGCAGTATTTT. Protein product: CASSPVKGGSTDTQYF.

The rearrangement uses TRBV10-1 and TRBJ2-7; tentatively, D is TRBD2 (5 bases). CDR1 is WNHNN and CDR2 is SYGVQD in the germline V gene (reference sequence). Trimming stripped 6 bases from V and 1 base from J, with 13 bases between. This CDR3 has 14 residues. CDR3: CASRRGSASYEQYF. CDR3 DNA sequence: TGCGCCAGCAGAAGAGGGTCTGCTTCCTACGAGCAGTACTTC.

The chain has TRBV7-9 and TRBJ1-2, with D possibly matching TRBD1 (5 bases). The germline gives CDR1 SEHNR, CDR2 FQNEAQ (reference sequence). V was trimmed by 4 bases and J by 2 bases, leaving 11 bases between them. CDR3 size: 14 residues. DNA of the CDR3: TGTGCCAGCAGCTCCCCGCGGGACAACTATGGCTACACCTTC. Translating gives CASSSPRDNYGYTF. The whole variable domain, remainder taken from reference TRBV7-9 and TRBJ1-2, is DTGVSQNPRHKITKRGQNVTFRCDPISEHNRLYWYRQTLGQGPEFLTYFQNEAQLEKSRLLSDRFSAERPKGSFSTLEIQRTEQGDSAMYLCASSSPRDNYGYTFGSGTRLTVV.

J is TRBJ2-7 and V is TRBV6-5; TRBD1 is a possible D gene (5 bases). The CDR3 is made up of 16 amino acids. Germline assignment: CDR1 MNHEY and CDR2 SVGAGI. Trimming shortened V by 0 bases and J by 1 base, and 13 bases separated the two germline ends. CDR3 sequence reads: CASSYSAQGQSYEQYF. CDR3 bases: TGTGCCAGCAGTTACTCGGCTCAGGGCCAATCCTACGAGCAGTACTTC.

The chain recombines TRBV5-4 with TRBJ2-5; 12 bases match TRBD2. The trim removed 2 bases at V and 5 bases at J, leaving 7 bases unmatched. There are 16 residues in the CDR3. Germline assignment: CDR1 SGHNT and CDR2 YYREEE (reference sequence). The CDR3 loop is CASSLLAGGGSETQYF. The CDR3 DNA sequence: TGTGCCAGCAGCTTACTAGCGGGAGGTGGTTCGGAGACCCAGTACTTC.

The V and J genes are TRBV4-2 and TRBJ1-1; perhaps TRBD1 as D (5 bases). The length of the CDR3 is 12 residues. Trimming stripped 8 bases from V and 6 bases from J, with 13 bases between. CDR1 and CDR2 from the germline V gene are LGHNA and YNFKEQ. In DNA, the CDR3 is TGTGCCAGCGACCTCCCGGGGGCTGAAGCTTTCTTT. Its protein product is CASDLPGAEAFF.

This chain links TRBV13 with TRBJ2-7; D is unclear. Trimming cost V 1 base and J 3 bases, with 4 bases left between them. The germline gives CDR1 PRHDT, CDR2 FYEKMQ (reference sequence). This CDR3 comprises 12 residues. The CDR3 loop is CASSLESYEQYF. DNA for the CDR3: TGTGCCAGCAGCTTAGAGAGCTACGAGCAGTACTTC. The whole variable domain, filled in from reference TRBV13 and TRBJ2-7, reads AAGVIQSPRHLIKEKRETATLKCYPIPRHDTVYWYQQGPGQDPQFLISFYEKMQSDKGSIPDRFSAQQFSDYHSELNMSSLELGDSALYFCASSLESYEQYFGPGTRLTVT.

The rearrangement links TRBV6-1 to TRBJ2-1, with a possible D match to TRBD1 (6 bases). The V gene lost 7 bases and the J gene lost 10 bases, with 20 bases spanning the gap. CDR3 size: 14 residues. Per germline, CDR1 MNHNS and CDR2 SASEGT. CDR3 coding DNA: TGTGCCAGCACACAGGGAATATTTGAATACGAGCAGTTCTTC. It codes for CASTQGIFEYEQFF.

The V call is TRBV9, the J call TRBJ1-3; D uncertain. The CDR3 is made up of 12 amino acids. V lost 4 bases to trimming and J lost 14 bases, with 16 bases between them. Germline CDR1 is SGDLS and CDR2 is YYNGEE. CDR3 protein: CASSSRTGVVYF. CDR3 nucleotide sequence: TGTGCCAGCAGCTCCCGGACCGGGGTAGTATATTTT. Full variable domain (missing parts from reference TRBV9 and TRBJ1-3): DSGVTQTPKHLITATGQRVTLRCSPRSGDLSVYWYQQSLDQGLQFLIQYYNGEERAKGNILERFSAQQFPDLHSELNLSSLELGDSALYFCASSSRTGVVYFGEGSWLTVV.

The V call is TRBV19, the J call TRBJ2-5, with D tentatively TRBD1 (6 bases). Deletions cut 4 bases from V and 1 base from J, with 10 bases between. The CDR3 spans 14 residues. The germline V gene encodes CDR1 LNHDA and CDR2 SQIVND (reference sequence). Here the CDR3 reads CASSKQGVQETQYF. The CDR3 DNA is TGTGCCAGTAGTAAACAGGGCGTCCAAGAGACCCAGTACTTC.

This clone was recorded once. The chain links TRBV4-1 to TRBJ1-2; weak D call: TRBD1 (5 bases). V was shortened by 0 bases and J by 6 bases, with 14 bases between the two germline ends. Looked up from germline, CDR1 is MGHRA and CDR2 is YSYEKL. This CDR3 comprises 15 residues. The CDR3 loop reads CASSQDTARDDGYTF. The DNA for the CDR3 is TGCGCCAGCAGCCAAGATACAGCCAGGGATGATGGCTACACCTTC.

The CDR3 protein is CASSLQDRAKTQYF. CDR3 in DNA: TGTGCCAGCAGTTTACAGGACAGGGCCAAGACCCAGTACTTC. The V and J genes are TRBV27 and TRBJ2-5; 8 bases align to TRBD1. Germline-derived CDR1 and CDR2 are MNHEY and SMNVEV (reference sequence). The trim removed 2 bases at V and 6 bases at J, leaving 5 bases unmatched. CDR3 size: 14 residues.